This entry lists 3 T cell receptor beta chains sequenced from one sample in a study of Ad26.COV2.S vaccination and SARS-CoV-2 variants. Sequencing was performed with immunoSEQ multiplex PCR; in TCRdb, only in-frame clones are kept and a portion is missing. Of more than 300,000 clones listed, 85% are singletons. Treatment denoted: 15 to 20 received Ad26.COV2.S at low or high dose, single or two shots; about 5 received placebo; per-sample allocation not given. Specimens were obtained on day 63 following the first vaccine or placebo injection. The sample was peripheral blood, taken in a trial of Ad26.COV2.S vaccine versus placebo. Receptors originate from a person aged 18-60 years who received the Ad26.COV2.S COVID-19 vaccine or a placebo.

This CDR3 is CASSLVTDTQYF. As DNA, the CDR3 is TGTGCCAGCAGTCTTGTCACAGATACGCAGTATTTT. V and J are TRBV2 and TRBJ2-3; D not certain. The ends were cut back, 5 bases at V and 2 bases at J, with 5 bases in the middle. The CDR3 consists of 12 residues. CDR1 SNHLY and CDR2 FYNNEI come from the germline V gene.

J is TRBJ2-1 and V is TRBV7-2; TRBD2 matches at 10 bases. Germline-derived CDR1 and CDR2 are SGHTA and FQGNSA. The ends lost 0 bases at V and 4 bases at J; junction bases unmatched: 15. The CDR3 has 20 residues. In DNA, the CDR3 is TGTGCCAGCAGCTTAGCGCGGTGGGGTAGCGGGGGGTTCTCGTACAATGAGCAGTTCTTC. It translates to CASSLARWGSGGFSYNEQFF.

V and J are TRBV9 and TRBJ2-5, with 9 positions matching TRBD2. The CDR3 length is 16 residues. The V and J ends lost 0 bases and 2 bases, in that order; junction bases with no gene match: 5. Germline loops: CDR1 SGDLS, CDR2 YYNGEE. In DNA form, the CDR3 reads TGTGCCAGCAGCGTAGGGGGGCTAGCGGGGCAAGAGACCCAGTACTTC. Amino acid sequence: CASSVGGLAGQETQYF.